This TCR beta chain was sequenced for a study of T-cell reconstitution after alpha-beta-depleted transplantation in children. It was with unique molecular identifiers that the TCRbeta library was prepared. TCRdb called the PCR reads again in MiXCR, with one record for every CDR3 protein. Altogether around 410,000 distinct CDR3 sequences are present, around 9.9% being singletons, with the ten largest covering 4.5% to 6%. The V end was cut by 1 base, the J end by 6 bases, with 14 bases between. The CDR3 spans 15 residues. Germline V gene sequence: CDR1 SGHTA, CDR2 FQGTGA. The chain couples TRBV7-3 to TRBJ2-3; tentatively, D is TRBD2 (6 bases). The material was PBMCs from the stem cell graft donor, obtained from the stem cell graft. The clonotype originates from a human donor who donated a stem cell graft to a child with acute myeloid leukemia. CDR3 DNA: TGTGCCAGCAGCTTAAGCGGGCGGGGTGTCGATACGCAGTATTTT. This gives the protein CASSLSGRGVDTQYF. Using reference TRBV7-3 and TRBJ2-3 for the parts outside the CDR3, the full variable domain is GAGVSQTPSNKVTEKGKYVELRCDPISGHTALYWYRQSLGQGPEFLIYFQGTGAADDSGLPNDRFFAVRPEGSVSTLKIQRTERGDSAVYLCASSLSGRGVDTQYFGPGTRLTVL.